A single sample gave rise to the 30 T cell receptor beta chains below, sequenced in a study of T cells in Graves' hyperthyroidism and ophthalmopathy. RNA transcripts gave rise to amplified TCR beta CDR3 regions. Initially, a first-round RT-PCR of the TCR CDR3 employed the HTBI primer set. TCRdb passed the multiplex PCR reads through MiXCR, listing each CDR3 protein once. This sample has approximately 260,000 distinct CDR3 sequences, with roughly 15% found just once. The sequenced sample consisted of blood. The receptor set was obtained from a woman aged 50 to 65 with Graves' hyperthyroidism that later progressed to Graves' ophthalmopathy.

There are many counts of this clonotype. The chain uses TRBV5-6 and TRBJ2-5; no definite D call. CDR1 SGHDT and CDR2 YYEEEE come from the germline V gene. Trimming cost V 1 base and J 0 bases, with 10 bases left between them. The CDR3 has 15 amino acids. The CDR3 reads CASSLRRLYQETQYF. CDR3 DNA: TGTGCCAGCAGCTTGCGAAGACTGTACCAAGAGACCCAGTACTTC.

The chain is built from TRBV28 and TRBJ1-3, with no clear D. V lost 5 bases and J 0 bases, leaving 11 bases between the germline ends. Germline V gene lookup returns CDR1 MDHEN and CDR2 SYDVKM. The CDR3 runs to 15 residues. The CDR3 sequence: CASSDHRDSGNTIYF. The CDR3 DNA reads TGTGCCAGCAGTGACCACCGGGACTCTGGAAACACCATATATTTT.

This clonotype was picked up many times. The chain recombines TRBV11-2 with TRBJ2-4; D might be TRBD1 (5 bases). Trimming pared 0 bases from V and 6 bases from J, leaving 12 bases between. CDR1 is SGHAT, CDR2 FQNNGV, per germline. CDR3 length: 15 residues. The CDR3 spells CASSLDRARGNIQYF. The CDR3 region has the DNA TGTGCCAGCAGCTTAGACAGGGCCCGAGGAAACATTCAGTACTTC.

The chain joins TRBV20-1 to TRBJ2-1; 9 positions agree with TRBD2. J lost 4 bases, V lost 0 bases, and 4 bases had no gene match. Germline V gene lookup returns CDR1 DFQATT and CDR2 SNEGSKA (reference sequence). The CDR3 loop spans 15 amino acids. CDR3 coding DNA: TGCAGTGCTAGAGATTCCGGACTAGCGTACAATGAGCAGTTCTTC. It codes for CSARDSGLAYNEQFF.

The chain has TRBV28 and TRBJ2-5, with TRBD2 matching over 8 bases. Germline trimming cut 5 bases from V and 3 bases from J; bases unmatched to any gene: 5. Germline CDR1 reads MDHEN; CDR2 reads SYDVKM. The CDR3 consists of 14 residues. CDR3 nucleotide sequence: TGTGCCAGCAGTCGACCGGGACTAGAAGAGACCCAGTACTTC. It encodes CASSRPGLEETQYF.

V and J are TRBV7-8 and TRBJ2-2; D is possibly TRBD2 (6 bases). Germline V gene data show CDR1 as SGHVS and CDR2 as FQNEAQ. CDR3 size: 13 residues. The V end lost 8 bases, the J end lost 5 bases, and 12 bases lay between the germline ends. CDR3 sequence (DNA): TGTGCCAGCGCCGGGAGAAAGACCGGGGAGCTGTTTTTT. Protein product: CASAGRKTGELFF.

This chain joins TRBV15 and TRBJ2-5; a weak D match, TRBD2 (5 bases). The CDR3 is 15 residues long. Looked up from germline, CDR1 is LNHNV and CDR2 is YYDKDF (reference sequence). Trimming removed 8 bases from V and 1 base from J, with 17 bases in between. CDR3 sequence: CATQGMAGLQETQYF. The CDR3 DNA sequence: TGTGCCACCCAAGGCATGGCGGGCCTCCAAGAGACCCAGTACTTC.

The V call is TRBV20-1, the J call TRBJ2-7; 12 bases agree with TRBD2. The CDR3 covers 15 residues. Germline trimming cut 5 bases from V and 3 bases from J; bases unmatched to any gene: 8. Looked up from germline, CDR1 is DFQATT and CDR2 is SNEGSKA (reference sequence). CDR3 DNA sequence: TGCAGTGCTCCAAAGACTAGCGGGAGTGGCTACGAGCAGTACTTC. It codes for CSAPKTSGSGYEQYF.

This clonotype was counted many times. This chain links TRBV6-2 or TRBV6-3 with TRBJ2-4; TRBD2 agrees at 9 bases. CDR3 length: 18 amino acids. Germline CDR1 reads MNHEY; CDR2 reads SVGEGT. Trimming took 6 bases from V and 0 from J; bases not matched to a gene: 12. The CDR3 region is CASRPSGRIPVAKNIQYF. For the CDR3, the DNA is TGTGCCAGCAGACCCAGCGGGAGGATACCAGTAGCCAAAAACATTCAGTACTTC.

Notes on this clonotype: It may be a read error: a sequence one base away is much more abundant. V and J are TRBV20-1 and TRBJ2-3, with 12 bases fitting TRBD1. CDR1 and CDR2 from the germline V gene are DFQATT and SNEGSKA (reference sequence). This CDR3 contains 14 residues. J lost 4 bases, V lost 5 bases, and 4 bases had no gene match. CDR3 sequence (DNA): TGCAGTGCTCAAGGGACAGGGGGCGCAGATACGCAGTATTTT. This translates into CSAQGTGGADTQYF.

This clonotype was counted ten times or more. This chain uses TRBV20-1 with TRBJ2-1, with TRBD2 matching over 11 bases. Germline V gene sequence: CDR1 DFQATT, CDR2 SNEGSKA (reference sequence). V shed 3 bases and J 1 base; nucleotides not matched to a gene: 5. The CDR3 contains 16 residues. Written as DNA, the CDR3 is TGCAGTGCTAGTAGCGGGAGGGCCGGGTCCTACAATGAGCAGTTCTTC. It encodes CSASSGRAGSYNEQFF.

This clonotype was recorded at least ten times. This chain joins TRBV10-3 and TRBJ1-5; D ambiguous. The CDR3 has 12 residues. Germline CDR1 reads ENHRY; CDR2 reads SYGVKD. Trimming cost V 8 bases and J 3 bases, with 8 bases left between them. The CDR3 DNA follows: TGTGCCATCTCTGACAACAATCAGCCCCAGCATTTT. Protein sequence: CAISDNNQPQHF.

A single count supports this clonotype. A much larger clone is a single base away; this may be a read error. This sequence joins TRBV10-3 and TRBJ2-1; 11 bases fit TRBD2. The J call is uncertain, as TRBJ2-7 better fits the DNA end. The germline V gene has CDR1 ENHRY and CDR2 SYGVKD. This CDR3 has 15 amino acids. CDR3 sequence: CAISGGTSGYNEQYF. CDR3 bases: TGTGCCATCAGTGGAGGGACTAGCGGATACAATGAGCAGTACTTC.

This clonotype was recorded at least ten times. V and J are TRBV9 and TRBJ2-1; the match to TRBD2 covers 7 bases. Germline V gives CDR1 SGDLS, CDR2 YYNGEE. V gave up 2 bases and J gave up 8 bases; unmatched junction bases: 7. This CDR3 comprises 14 residues. The CDR3 sequence: CASSVEGRGYEQFF. In DNA, the CDR3 is TGTGCCAGCAGCGTGGAGGGGAGGGGATATGAGCAGTTCTTC.

This clonotype was found many times. J is TRBJ2-2 and V is TRBV7-9; D may correspond to TRBD1 or TRBD2 (5 bases each). The CDR3 consists of 15 residues. Trimming pared 6 bases from V and 6 bases from J, leaving 17 bases between. Germline V gives CDR1 SEHNR, CDR2 FQNEAQ (reference sequence). The CDR3 spells CASRPPGPRAGELFF. Here the CDR3 DNA reads TGTGCCAGCAGGCCTCCGGGACCTAGGGCCGGGGAGCTGTTTTTT.

CDR3 DNA sequence: TGCGCCAGCAGTCAGGGGGGAGGTACGCAGTATTTT. Translating it yields CASSQGGGTQYF. This sequence joins TRBV5-1 and TRBJ2-3, with a tentative D call TRBD1 (7 bases). The germline CDR1 and CDR2 sequences are SGHRS and YFSETQ. The CDR3 sequence is 12 residues long. With 5 bases removed from V and 8 bases from J, the gap between germline ends came to 12 bases.

The chain couples TRBV20-1 to TRBJ2-1; 12 bases line up with TRBD2. Germline V gene lookup returns CDR1 DFQATT and CDR2 SNEGSKA (reference sequence). With 5 bases clipped from V and 6 bases from J, the junction kept 5 bases outside the gene matches. The CDR3 totals 14 residues. The CDR3 nucleotides read TGCAGTGCTTCGACTAGCGGGAGAATCAATGAGCAGTTCTTC. As protein: CSASTSGRINEQFF.

This clonotype was seen a handful of times. This chain's CDR3 is CASSYGHNSPLHF. The CDR3 region has the DNA TGTGCCAGCAGTTACGGACATAATTCACCCCTCCACTTT. V is TRBV6-2 or TRBV6-3 and J is TRBJ1-6, with D unresolved. The CDR3 consists of 13 residues. Trimming stripped 2 bases from V and 5 bases from J, with 4 bases between. The germline CDR1 and CDR2 sequences are MNHEY and SVGEGT.

The table lists this clonotype with many counts. V gene TRBV7-9 combines with J gene TRBJ1-2; D is undetermined. This CDR3 has 13 residues. The V end lost 1 base, the J end lost 3 bases, and 6 bases lay between the germline ends. CDR1 is SEHNR, CDR2 FQNEAQ, per germline (reference sequence). CDR3 in DNA: TGTGCCAGCAGCTTAGACTCGGACTATGGCTACACCTTC. Translated: CASSLDSDYGYTF.

This clonotype was observed many times. V gene TRBV20-1 combines with J gene TRBJ1-1, with 7 bases fitting TRBD1. Germline loops: CDR1 DFQATT, CDR2 SNEGSKA (reference sequence). This CDR3 comprises 15 residues. The V and J ends lost 6 bases and 4 bases, in that order; junction bases with no gene match: 14. CDR3 bases: TGCAGTGCCTTGTTCAGGGGGATTCTGGGCACTGAAGCTTTCTTT. Translation gives CSALFRGILGTEAFF.

In this sample, this clonotype turned up a few times. The J gene is TRBJ2-2, the V gene TRBV9; the match to TRBD2 covers 7 bases. This CDR3 region has 15 residues. Germline assignment: CDR1 SGDLS and CDR2 YYNGEE. Unmatched junction bases numbered 8, after V lost 3 bases and J lost 6 bases. This CDR3 is CASSARELLAGELFF. The CDR3, as DNA: TGTGCCAGCAGCGCGCGGGAGTTGCTTGCCGGGGAGCTGTTTTTT.

The table lists this clonotype with a count of one. This chain joins TRBV6-2 or TRBV6-3 and TRBJ2-7; possibly TRBD1 for D (6 bases). The J call is in doubt because the DNA end fits TRBJ2-1 better. This CDR3 is 13 amino acids long. Germline lookup yields CDR1 MNHEY and CDR2 SVGEGT. In DNA, the CDR3 is TGTGCCAGCAGCCCGGGACACCTCTACGAGCAGTTCTTC. Translating gives CASSPGHLYEQFF.

This clonotype was seen a few times. This chain links TRBV9 with TRBJ2-3; the D is unclear. This CDR3 is 14 amino acids long. The V end lost 2 bases, the J end lost 2 bases, and 9 bases lay between the germline ends. The germline gives CDR1 SGDLS, CDR2 YYNGEE. The CDR3 DNA reads as TGTGCCAGCAGCGTCGGTAGTTTCACAGATACGCAGTATTTT. As protein: CASSVGSFTDTQYF.

This clonotype was observed at least ten times. The chain uses TRBV28 and TRBJ1-4; tentatively, D is TRBD1 (6 bases). Trimming left V 3 bases short and J 4 bases short, with 9 bases between. This CDR3 region has 14 residues. The germline gives CDR1 MDHEN, CDR2 SYDVKM. The CDR3: CASSFVQGNEKLFF. In DNA, the CDR3 is TGTGCCAGCAGTTTCGTACAGGGTAATGAAAAACTGTTTTTT.

This clonotype was seen ten or more times. This chain uses TRBV7-6 with TRBJ2-1, with D hard to call. Germline V gene sequence: CDR1 SGHVS, CDR2 FNYEAQ. The CDR3 consists of 15 residues. The V end was cut by 1 base, the J end by 0 bases, with 7 bases between. The CDR3 region is CASSLGPVSYNEQFF. In DNA form, the CDR3 reads TGTGCCAGCAGCTTAGGGCCGGTCTCCTACAATGAGCAGTTCTTC.

Note on this clonotype: One junction end disagrees with the germline gene, perhaps due to a read error. J is TRBJ2-5 and V is TRBV3-1; TRBD2 aligns across 9 bases. This CDR3 is 18 amino acids long. CDR1 is LGHDT, CDR2 YNNKEL, per germline (reference sequence). In DNA, the CDR3 is TGTGCCAGCAGCCAAGTTCCAGCGGGAGGTCTTCCCCAAGAGACTCAGTACTTC. It yields the protein CASSQVPAGGLPQETQYF.

Regarding this clonotype: The junction does not match germline at one end; this may be a read error. The chain links TRBV27 to TRBJ2-2; 8 nucleotides match TRBD1. Germline values: CDR1 MNHEY, CDR2 SMNVEV (reference sequence). The CDR3 runs to 16 residues. CDR3 loop: CASSLPGQGLTGELVF. In DNA form, the CDR3 reads TGTGCCAGCAGTTTACCCGGACAGGGTCTCACCGGGGAGCTGGTTTTT.

Many counts were recorded for this clonotype. This chain joins TRBV20-1 and TRBJ2-7; 11 bases map to TRBD2. Germline CDR1 DFQATT, CDR2 SNEGSKA (reference sequence). V lost 5 bases, J lost 5 bases, and 8 bases stayed unmatched. The CDR3 is made up of 14 amino acids. In nucleotides, the CDR3 is TGCAGTGCTGCCCTAGCGGGAGGTCACGACGAGCAGTACTTC. This codes for CSAALAGGHDEQYF.

This clonotype was found many times. The chain combines TRBV6-1 with TRBJ2-3; 13 bases are shared with TRBD2. This CDR3 contains 19 residues. Unmatched junction bases numbered 10, after V lost 4 bases and J lost 0 bases. Germline V gives CDR1 MNHNS, CDR2 SASEGT. CDR3: CASSAWTSGGPSSTDTQYF. The CDR3 DNA follows: TGTGCCAGCAGTGCATGGACTAGCGGGGGACCCTCTAGCACAGATACGCAGTATTTT.

On this clonotype itself: This could be a read error, since a much larger clone is one nucleotide away. CDR3 amino acids: CTSSYDYFETQYF. The CDR3 bases are TGTACCAGCAGCTACGATTATTTTGAGACCCAGTACTTC. The rearrangement links TRBV7-8 to TRBJ2-5, with D unresolved. CDR1 SGHVS and CDR2 FQNEAQ come from the germline V gene. The CDR3 has 13 amino acids.